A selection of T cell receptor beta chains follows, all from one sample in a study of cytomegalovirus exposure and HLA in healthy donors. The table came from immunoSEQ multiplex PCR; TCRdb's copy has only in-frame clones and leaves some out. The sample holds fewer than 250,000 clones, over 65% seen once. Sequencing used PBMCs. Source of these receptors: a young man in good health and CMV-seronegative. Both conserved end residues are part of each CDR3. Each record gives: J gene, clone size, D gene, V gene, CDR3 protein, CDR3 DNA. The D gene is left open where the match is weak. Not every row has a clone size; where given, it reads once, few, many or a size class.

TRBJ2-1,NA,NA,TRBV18,CASSPNVAGFYNEQFF,TGTGCCAGCTCACCAAATGTGGCAGGTTTTTACAATGAGCAGTTCTTC
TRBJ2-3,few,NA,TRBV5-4,CASSLVHGSTDTQYF,TGTGCCAGCAGCTTGGTGCACGGTAGCACAGATACGCAGTATTTT
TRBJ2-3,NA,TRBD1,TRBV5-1,CASRTTGDLTDTQYF,TGCGCCAGCAGAACCACAGGGGATTTGACAGATACGCAGTATTTT
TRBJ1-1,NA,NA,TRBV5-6,CASSLGQLMNTEAFF,TGTGCCAGCAGCTTGGGACAGCTCATGAACACTGAAGCTTTCTTT
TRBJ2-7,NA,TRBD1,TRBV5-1,CASSARDRGTYEQYF,TGCGCCAGCAGCGCCCGGGACAGGGGGACCTACGAGCAGTACTTC
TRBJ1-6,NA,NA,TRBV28,CASSINSPLHF,TGTGCCAGCAGTATAAATTCACCCCTCCACTTT
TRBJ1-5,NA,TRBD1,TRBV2,CASSDALQGANQPQHF,TGTGCCAGCAGTGATGCTTTGCAGGGGGCCAATCAGCCCCAGCATTTT
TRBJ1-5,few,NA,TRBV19,CASSIGKRGWQPQHF,TGTGCCAGTAGTATAGGAAAAAGGGGCTGGCAGCCCCAGCATTTT
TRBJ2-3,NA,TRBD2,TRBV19,CAAGGLVTDTQYF,TGTGCCGCGGGAGGTCTGGTAACAGATACGCAGTATTTT
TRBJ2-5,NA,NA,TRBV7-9,CASSLIRTRQETQYF,TGTGCCAGCAGCTTAATCAGGACAAGGCAAGAGACCCAGTACTTC
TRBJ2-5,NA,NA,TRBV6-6,CAGGGLAQETQYF,TGTGCCGGGGGGGGCTTGGCCCAAGAGACCCAGTACTTC
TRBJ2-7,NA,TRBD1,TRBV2,CASRRDRGNEQYF,TGTGCCAGCAGGAGGGACAGGGGCAACGAGCAGTACTTC
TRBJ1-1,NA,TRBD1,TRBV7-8,CASSLARTGGRAEAFF,TGTGCCAGCAGCTTAGCGAGGACAGGGGGCCGGGCTGAAGCTTTCTTT
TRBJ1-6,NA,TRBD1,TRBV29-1,CSVRDSPPGSPLHF,TGCAGCGTTAGGGACAGCCCCCCGGGCTCACCCCTCCACTTT
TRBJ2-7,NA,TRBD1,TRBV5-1,CASSAKLGQLTYEQYF,TGCGCCAGCAGCGCCAAGTTGGGACAGCTAACCTACGAGCAGTACTTC
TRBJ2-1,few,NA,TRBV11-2,CASSPAGLQFF,TGTGCCAGCAGCCCCGCGGGTCTTCAGTTCTTC
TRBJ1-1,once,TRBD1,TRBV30,CAWSVRGQGIMNTEAFF,TGTGCCTGGAGTGTAAGGGGACAGGGGATTATGAACACTGAAGCTTTCTTT
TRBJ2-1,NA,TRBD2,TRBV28,CASSPSSGSSYNEQFF,TGTGCCAGCAGTCCCTCTAGCGGGAGCTCCTACAATGAGCAGTTCTTC
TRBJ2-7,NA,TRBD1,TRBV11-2,CASSPRTGGLFRRYEQYF,TGTGCCAGCAGCCCTAGGACAGGGGGCCTTTTCAGGAGATACGAGCAGTACTTC
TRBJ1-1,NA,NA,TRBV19,CASILQGEGTEAFF,TGTGCCAGTATTCTACAGGGTGAGGGGACTGAAGCTTTCTTT
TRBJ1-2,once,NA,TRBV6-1,CASRAATASNYGYTF,TGTGCCAGCAGGGCCGCGACAGCTAGTAACTATGGCTACACCTTC
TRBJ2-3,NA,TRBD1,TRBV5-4,CASSPGTGITDTQYF,TGTGCCAGCAGCCCCGGGACAGGGATCACAGATACGCAGTATTTT
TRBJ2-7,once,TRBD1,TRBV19,CASSTPGTGLTYEQYF,TGTGCCAGTAGTACGCCGGGGACAGGCCTTACCTACGAGCAGTACTTC
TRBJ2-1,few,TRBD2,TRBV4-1,CASSQGRGAGHEQFF,TGCGCCAGCAGCCAAGGGCGGGGGGCTGGCCATGAGCAGTTCTTC
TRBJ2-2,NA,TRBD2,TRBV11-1,CASSNSGSAGELFF,TGTGCCAGCAGCAATAGCGGGAGTGCCGGGGAGCTGTTTTTT
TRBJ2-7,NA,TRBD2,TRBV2,CASRLAGLSYEQYF,TGTGCCAGCAGGCTAGCGGGACTCTCCTACGAGCAGTACTTC
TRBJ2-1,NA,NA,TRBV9,CASSLRTAGNEQFF,TGTGCCAGCAGCTTGCGGACCGCGGGGAATGAGCAGTTCTTC
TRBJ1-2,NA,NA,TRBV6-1,CASSTGRGYGYTF,TGTGCCAGCAGTACAGGGAGAGGCTATGGCTACACCTTC
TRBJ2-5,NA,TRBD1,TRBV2,CASSEAGDRRRETQYF,TGTGCCAGCAGTGAAGCCGGGGACAGGAGACGAGAGACCCAGTACTTC
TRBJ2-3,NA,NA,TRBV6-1,CASSEGKGLGTDTQYF,TGTGCCAGCAGTGAGGGTAAGGGACTGGGCACAGATACGCAGTATTTT
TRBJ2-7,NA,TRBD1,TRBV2,CASAGQGWYEQYF,TGTGCCAGCGCGGGACAGGGGTGGTACGAGCAGTACTTC
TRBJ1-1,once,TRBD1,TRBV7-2,CASRRDPGQGGTEAFF,TGTGCCAGCAGACGCGACCCGGGACAGGGTGGGACTGAAGCTTTCTTT
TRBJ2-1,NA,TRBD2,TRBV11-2,CASSSGGGPYNEQFF,TGTGCCAGCAGCTCAGGCGGGGGGCCTTACAATGAGCAGTTCTTC
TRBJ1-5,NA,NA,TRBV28,CASTRDSNQPQHF,TGTGCCAGCACGAGGGATAGCAATCAGCCCCAGCATTTT
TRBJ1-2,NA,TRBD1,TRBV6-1,CASISGTDYYGYTF,TGTGCCAGCATCTCCGGGACAGACTACTATGGCTACACCTTC
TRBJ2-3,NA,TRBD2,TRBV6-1,CASSGAFIASGRARDTQYF,TGTGCCAGCAGTGGGGCTTTTATAGCTAGCGGGAGGGCGCGTGATACGCAGTATTTT